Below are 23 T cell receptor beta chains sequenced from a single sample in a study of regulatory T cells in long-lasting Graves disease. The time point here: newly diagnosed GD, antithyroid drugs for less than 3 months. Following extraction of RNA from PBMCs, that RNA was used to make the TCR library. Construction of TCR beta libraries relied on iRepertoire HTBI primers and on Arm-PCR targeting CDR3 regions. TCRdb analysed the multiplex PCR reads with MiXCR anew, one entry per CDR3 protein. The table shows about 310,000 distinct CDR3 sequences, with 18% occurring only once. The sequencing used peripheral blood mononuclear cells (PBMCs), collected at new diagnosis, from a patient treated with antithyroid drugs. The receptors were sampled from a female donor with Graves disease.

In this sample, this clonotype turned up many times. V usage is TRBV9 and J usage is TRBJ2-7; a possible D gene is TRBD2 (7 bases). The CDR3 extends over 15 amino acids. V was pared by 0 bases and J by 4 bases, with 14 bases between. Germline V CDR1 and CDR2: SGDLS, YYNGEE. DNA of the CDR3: TGTGCCAGCAGCGTAGCGGGGGGCGCGAAATACGAGCAGTACTTC. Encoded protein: CASSVAGGAKYEQYF. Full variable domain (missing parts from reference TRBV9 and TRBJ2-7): DSGVTQTPKHLITATGQRVTLRCSPRSGDLSVYWYQQSLDQGLQFLIQYYNGEERAKGNILERFSAQQFPDLHSELNLSSLELGDSALYFCASSVAGGAKYEQYFGPGTRLTVT.

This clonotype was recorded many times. The CDR3 sequence: CAISDARPSSNSPLHF. The DNA for the CDR3 is TGTGCCATCAGTGACGCCCGGCCAAGCTCCAATTCACCCCTCCACTTT. V is TRBV10-3 and J is TRBJ1-6; D remains ambiguous. CDR1 and CDR2 from the germline V gene are ENHRY and SYGVKD. The CDR3 consists of 16 residues. Trimming removed 3 bases from V and 7 bases from J, with 16 bases in between.

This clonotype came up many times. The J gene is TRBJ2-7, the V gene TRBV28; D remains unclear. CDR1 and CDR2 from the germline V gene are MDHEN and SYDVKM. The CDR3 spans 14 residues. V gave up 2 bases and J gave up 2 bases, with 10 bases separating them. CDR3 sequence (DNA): TGTGCCAGCAGTTTACGGCCTAGAGCCTACGAGCAGTACTTC. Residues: CASSLRPRAYEQYF.

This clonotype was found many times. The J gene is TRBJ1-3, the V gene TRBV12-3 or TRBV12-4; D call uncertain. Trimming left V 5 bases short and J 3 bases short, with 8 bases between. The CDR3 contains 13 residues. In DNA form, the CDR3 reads TGTGCCAGCAGTCCGAAGGGTGGAAACACCATATATTTT. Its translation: CASSPKGGNTIYF.

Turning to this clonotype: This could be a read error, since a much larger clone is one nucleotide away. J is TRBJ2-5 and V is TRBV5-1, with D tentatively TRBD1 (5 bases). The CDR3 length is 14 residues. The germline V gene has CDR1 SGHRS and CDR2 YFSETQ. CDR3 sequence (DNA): TGCGCCAGCAGCCCGGTGATGGGGCAAGAGACCCAGCACTTC. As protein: CASSPVMGQETQHF. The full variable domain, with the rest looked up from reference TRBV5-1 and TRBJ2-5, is KAGVTQTPRYLIKTRGQQVTLSCSPISGHRSVSWYQQTPGQGLQFLFEYFSETQRNKGNFPGRFSGRQFSNSRSEMNVSTLELGDSALYLCASSPVMGQETQHFGPGTRLLVL.

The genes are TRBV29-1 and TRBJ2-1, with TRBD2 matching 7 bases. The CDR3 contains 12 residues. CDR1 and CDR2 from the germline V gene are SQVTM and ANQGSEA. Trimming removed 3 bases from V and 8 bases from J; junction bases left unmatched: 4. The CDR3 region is CSVESGGDEQFF. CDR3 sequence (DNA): TGCAGCGTTGAGTCGGGGGGTGATGAGCAGTTCTTC.

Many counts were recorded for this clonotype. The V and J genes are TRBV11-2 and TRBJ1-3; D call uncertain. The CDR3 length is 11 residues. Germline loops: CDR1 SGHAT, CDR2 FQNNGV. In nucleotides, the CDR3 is TGTACGTCTCGCTCTGGAAACACCATATATTTT. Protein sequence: CTSRSGNTIYF.

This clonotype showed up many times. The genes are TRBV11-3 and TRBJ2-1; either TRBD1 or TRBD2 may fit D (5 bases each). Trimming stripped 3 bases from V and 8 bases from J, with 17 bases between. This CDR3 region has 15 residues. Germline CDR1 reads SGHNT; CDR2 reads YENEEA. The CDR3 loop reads CASSFEGKGRDEQFF. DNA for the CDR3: TGTGCCAGCAGCTTCGAGGGCAAGGGGAGAGATGAGCAGTTCTTC.

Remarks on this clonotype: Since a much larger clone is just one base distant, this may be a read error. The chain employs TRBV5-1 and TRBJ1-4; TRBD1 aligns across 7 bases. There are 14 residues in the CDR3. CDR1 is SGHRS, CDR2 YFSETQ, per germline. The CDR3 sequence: CASSEGTENEKLLF. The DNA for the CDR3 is TGCGCCAGCAGCGAAGGGACAGAAAATGAAAAACTGCTTTTT.

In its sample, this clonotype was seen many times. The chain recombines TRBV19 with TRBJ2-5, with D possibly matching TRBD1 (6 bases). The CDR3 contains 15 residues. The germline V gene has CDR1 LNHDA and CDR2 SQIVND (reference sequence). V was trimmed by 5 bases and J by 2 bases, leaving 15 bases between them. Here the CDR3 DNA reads TGTGCCAGTAGTCCGACGGCAGGGGCACAAGAGACCCAGTACTTC. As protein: CASSPTAGAQETQYF.

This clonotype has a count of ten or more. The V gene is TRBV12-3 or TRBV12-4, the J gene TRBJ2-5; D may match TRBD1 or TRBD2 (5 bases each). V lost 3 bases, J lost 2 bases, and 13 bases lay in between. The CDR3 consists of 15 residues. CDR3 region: CASSLGVGPQETQYF. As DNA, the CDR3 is TGTGCCAGCAGTTTGGGGGTCGGGCCTCAAGAGACCCAGTACTTC.

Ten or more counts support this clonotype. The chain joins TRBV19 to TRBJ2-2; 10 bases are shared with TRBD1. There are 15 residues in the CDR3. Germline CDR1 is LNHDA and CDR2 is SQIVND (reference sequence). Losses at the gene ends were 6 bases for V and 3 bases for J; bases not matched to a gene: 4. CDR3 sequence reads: CASRRGTGDTGELFF. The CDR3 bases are TGTGCCAGTAGAAGGGGGACAGGGGACACCGGGGAGCTGTTTTTT.

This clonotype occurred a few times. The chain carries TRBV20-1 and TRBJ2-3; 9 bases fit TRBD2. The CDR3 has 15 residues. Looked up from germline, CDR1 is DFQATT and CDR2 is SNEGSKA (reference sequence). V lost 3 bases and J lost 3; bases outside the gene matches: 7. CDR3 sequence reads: CSARALAGRTDTQYF. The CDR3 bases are TGCAGTGCTAGGGCTCTAGCGGGAAGGACAGATACGCAGTATTTT.

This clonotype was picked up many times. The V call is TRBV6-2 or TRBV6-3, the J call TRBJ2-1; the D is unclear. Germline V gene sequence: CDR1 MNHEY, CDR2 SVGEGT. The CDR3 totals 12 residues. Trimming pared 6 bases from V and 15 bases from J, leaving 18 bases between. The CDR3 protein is CASSLDPLFWFF. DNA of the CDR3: TGTGCCAGCAGCCTCGACCCATTGTTTTGGTTCTTC.

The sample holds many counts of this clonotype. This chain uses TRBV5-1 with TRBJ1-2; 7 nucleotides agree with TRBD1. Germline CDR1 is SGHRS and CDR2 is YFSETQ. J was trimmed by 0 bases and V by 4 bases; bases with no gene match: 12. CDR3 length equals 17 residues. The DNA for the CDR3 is TGCGCCAGCAGCCCCCTCGCTGGGCAGGGGGCTAACTATGGCTACACCTTC. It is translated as CASSPLAGQGANYGYTF.

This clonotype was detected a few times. CDR3 sequence reads: CASSQALDYEQYF. DNA for the CDR3: TGTGCCAGCAGCCAAGCCCTGGACTACGAGCAGTACTTC. This rearrangement joins TRBV4-2 to TRBJ2-7; D is uncertain. This CDR3 has 13 residues. V shed 1 base and J shed 3 bases, with 7 bases lying between them. Looked up from germline, CDR1 is LGHNA and CDR2 is YNFKEQ.

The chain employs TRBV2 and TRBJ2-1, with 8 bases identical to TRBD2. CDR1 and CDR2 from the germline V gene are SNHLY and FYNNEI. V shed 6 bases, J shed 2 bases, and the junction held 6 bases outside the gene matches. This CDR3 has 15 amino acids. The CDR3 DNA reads TGTGCCAGCAGGGTTAGCGGGGCCCCCTACAATGAGCAGTTCTTC. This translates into CASRVSGAPYNEQFF. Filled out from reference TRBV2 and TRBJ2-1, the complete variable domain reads EPEVTQTPSHQVTQMGQEVILRCVPISNHLYFYWYRQILGQKVEFLVSFYNNEISEKSEIFDDQFSVERPDGSNFTLKIRSTKLEDSAMYFCASRVSGAPYNEQFFGPGTRLTVL.

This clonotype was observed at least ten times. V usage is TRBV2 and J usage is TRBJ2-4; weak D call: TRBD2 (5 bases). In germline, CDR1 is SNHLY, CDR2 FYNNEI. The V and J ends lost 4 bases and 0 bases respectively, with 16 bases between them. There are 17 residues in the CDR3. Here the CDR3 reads CASSVSPPGLAKNIQYF. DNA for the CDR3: TGTGCCAGCAGTGTCTCTCCTCCAGGACTAGCCAAAAACATTCAGTACTTC.

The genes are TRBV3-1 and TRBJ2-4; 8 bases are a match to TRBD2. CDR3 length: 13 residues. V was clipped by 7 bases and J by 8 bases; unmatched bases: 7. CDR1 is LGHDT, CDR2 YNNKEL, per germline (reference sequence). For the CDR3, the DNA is TGTGCCAGCACCTCCGGGGGGGGGGACATTCAGTACTTC. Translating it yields CASTSGGGDIQYF.

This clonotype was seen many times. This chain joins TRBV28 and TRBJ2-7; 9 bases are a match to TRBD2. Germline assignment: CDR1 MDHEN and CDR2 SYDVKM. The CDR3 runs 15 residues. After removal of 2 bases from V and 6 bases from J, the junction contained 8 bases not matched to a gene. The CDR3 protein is CASSLAGREGTEQYF. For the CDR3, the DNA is TGTGCCAGCAGTTTAGCGGGGCGGGAGGGGACCGAGCAGTACTTC.

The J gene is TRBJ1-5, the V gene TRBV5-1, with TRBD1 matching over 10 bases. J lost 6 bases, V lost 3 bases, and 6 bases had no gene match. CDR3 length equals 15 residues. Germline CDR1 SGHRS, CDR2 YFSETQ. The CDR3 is CASSSGTGVSQPQHF. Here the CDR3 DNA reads TGCGCCAGCAGCTCAGGGACAGGGGTATCTCAGCCCCAGCATTTT.

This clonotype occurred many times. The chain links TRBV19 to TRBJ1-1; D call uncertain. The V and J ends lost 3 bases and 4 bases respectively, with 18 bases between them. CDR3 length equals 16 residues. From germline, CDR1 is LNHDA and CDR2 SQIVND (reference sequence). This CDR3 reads CASSIDRGVIFTEAFF. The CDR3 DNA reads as TGTGCCAGTAGTATCGATAGAGGTGTGATTTTCACTGAAGCTTTCTTT.

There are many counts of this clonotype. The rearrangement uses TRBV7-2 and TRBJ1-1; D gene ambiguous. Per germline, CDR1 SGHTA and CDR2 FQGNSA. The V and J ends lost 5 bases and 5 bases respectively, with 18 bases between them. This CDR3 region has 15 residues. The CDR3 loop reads CASSTSTGFVTEAFF. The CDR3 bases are TGTGCCAGCAGCACGAGTACGGGGTTCGTAACTGAAGCTTTCTTT. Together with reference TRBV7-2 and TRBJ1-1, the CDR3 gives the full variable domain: GAGVSQSPSNKVTEKGKDVELRCDPISGHTALYWYRQSLGQGLEFLIYFQGNSAPDKSGLPSDRFSAERTGGSVSTLTIQRTQQEDSAVYLCASSTSTGFVTEAFFGQGTRLTVV.